The entry below gives a single T cell receptor beta chain sequence along with its context. The data were obtained in a study of CD8 T cells in Susac syndrome. The CDR3 length is 16 residues. V was shortened by 6 bases and J by 1 base, with 16 bases between the two germline ends. cDNA came from about 0.5 to 1 ug RNA primed by random hexamers. TCRdb passed the immunoSEQ multiplex PCR reads through MiXCR, listing each CDR3 protein once. The sample holds roughly 250,000 distinct CDR3 sequences; around 96% are singletons and the top ten take 0.1%. Sequences were obtained from CD4+ T cells from PBMCs. The chain has TRBV23-1 and TRBJ1-5, with unresolved D. TRBV23-1 has ORF status, its function being uncertain. The receptor was isolated from a human donor with Susac syndrome. The CDR3 bases are TGCGCCAGCAGGTATAAGGGAACGGTAAGCAATCAGCCCCAGCATTTT. Translated, it gives CASRYKGTVSNQPQHF.